This T cell receptor (beta chain) emerged from a study of Tregs in tolerant kidney transplant recipients. Generated by immunoSEQ multiplex PCR, the TCRdb table keeps only in-frame clones and is missing some. Here the sample spans 45,000 or so clones, approximately 90% being singletons. With regard to this clone: The antigen is unknown.

There are 15 residues in the CDR3. J gave up 6 bases and V 7 bases, and 8 bases lay outside the gene matches. Germline assignment: CDR1 LGHNT and CDR2 FRNRAP. The nonmyeloablative bone marrow transplants came from related graft donors, with transient mixed chimerism. Whole-study results and caveats: This study did not directly address biological reproducibility. Nucleotide sequences could not be compared across some patients' samples due to primer changes. Expanding Tregs on activated donor B cells appeared to best identify donor-specific TCRbeta clones. Few patients were studied, so findings need validation in larger groups.

V and J are TRBV12-5 and TRBJ2-1; 11 bases fit TRBD2. This clonotype was obtained from a human patient who received a combined kidney and bone marrow transplant. Some T cells may be transferred from the graft donor. The specimen comprised CD8+ T cells from blood (PBMCs), sampled 12 months after the transplant. As DNA, the CDR3 is TGTGCTAGTGACGGGGGGACTAGCGGTCTCAATGAGCAGTTCTTC. It specifies CASDGGTSGLNEQFF.